This T cell receptor beta chain was profiled in a study of CD8 T cells in Susac syndrome. Through negative isolation, CD4+ and CD8+ T cells were obtained, while TEMRA cells were enriched using FACS. This CDR3 spans 13 amino acids. Per the germline V gene, CDR1 is SQVTM and CDR2 is ANQGSEA. Trimming took 2 bases from V and 4 from J, leaving 11 bases between them. RNA was extracted with the RNeasy kit, and a quantity of roughly 0.5 to 1 ug was reverse transcribed using random hexamers. Across 54 Vbeta and 13 Jbeta, immunoSEQ multiplex PCR amplified TCR beta CDR3. Using its own MiXCR run on the immunoSEQ multiplex PCR reads, TCRdb lists one record per CDR3 protein. The sample includes about 430,000 distinct CDR3 sequences, about 85% of them seen just once.

The source of this sequence is a human donor with multiple sclerosis. The sample taken for sequencing was CD8+ T cells from PBMCs. The chain links TRBV29-1 to TRBJ1-1, with unresolved D. DNA of the CDR3: TGCAGCGTTGAAAAGGGCGGAGGCACTGAAGCTTTCTTT. It translates to CSVEKGGGTEAFF. Using reference TRBV29-1 and TRBJ1-1 for the parts outside the CDR3, the full variable domain is SAVISQKPSRDICQRGTSLTIQCQVDSQVTMMFWYRQQPGQSLTLIATANQGSEATYESGFVIDKFPISRPNLTFSTLTVSNMSPEDSSIYLCSVEKGGGTEAFFGQGTRLTVV.